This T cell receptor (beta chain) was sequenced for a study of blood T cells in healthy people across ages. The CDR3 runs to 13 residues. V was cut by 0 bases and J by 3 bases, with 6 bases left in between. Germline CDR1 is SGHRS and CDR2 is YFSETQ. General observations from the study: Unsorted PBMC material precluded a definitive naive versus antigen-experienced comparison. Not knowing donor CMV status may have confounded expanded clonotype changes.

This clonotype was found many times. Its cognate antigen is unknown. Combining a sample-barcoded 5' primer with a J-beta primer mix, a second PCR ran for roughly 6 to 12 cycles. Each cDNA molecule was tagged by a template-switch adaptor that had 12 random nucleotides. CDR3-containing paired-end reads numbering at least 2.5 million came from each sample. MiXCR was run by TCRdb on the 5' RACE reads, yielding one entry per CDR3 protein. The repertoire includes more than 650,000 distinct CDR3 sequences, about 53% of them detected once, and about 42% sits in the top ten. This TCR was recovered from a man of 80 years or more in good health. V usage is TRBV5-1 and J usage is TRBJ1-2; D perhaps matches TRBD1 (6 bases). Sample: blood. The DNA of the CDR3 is TGCGCCAGCAGCTTGGACAGGGACTATGGCTACACCTTC. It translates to CASSLDRDYGYTF.